These 2 T cell receptor beta chains originate from one sample sequenced in a study of T cells in Graves' hyperthyroidism and ophthalmopathy. Amplification of TCR beta CDR3 regions used RNA as the template. A first-round RT-PCR of the TCR CDR3 used the HTBI primer set. TCRdb used MiXCR to reprocess the multiplex PCR reads, holding one entry per CDR3 protein. The sample lists approximately 600,000 distinct CDR3 sequences; 15% to 20% were seen once. Sequenced input: blood. All receptors derive from a woman aged 25 to 39 with Graves' hyperthyroidism.

This clonotype was detected a few times. The chain carries TRBV29-1 and TRBJ1-2, with 7 nucleotides matching TRBD1. Germline values: CDR1 SQVTM, CDR2 ANQGSEA. The CDR3 totals 14 residues. Unmatched junction bases numbered 4, after V lost 3 bases and J lost 0 bases. The CDR3 here is CSVEATGPNYGYTF. The CDR3 DNA follows: TGCAGCGTTGAGGCGACAGGGCCTAACTATGGCTACACCTTC.

CDR3 sequence: CASSPWGTGRELFF. DNA for the CDR3: TGTGCCAGCAGCCCTTGGGGGACGGGAAGGGAGCTGTTTTTT. This chain connects TRBV11-2 to TRBJ2-2; perhaps D is TRBD1 or TRBD2 (5 bases each). Between the trimmed V and J ends, which lost 5 bases and 9 bases, there was a span of 16 bases. Germline assignment: CDR1 SGHAT and CDR2 FQNNGV. This CDR3 is 14 amino acids long.